This T cell receptor (beta chain) was captured by sequencing in a study of cytotoxic CD8 clonotypes in ibrutinib-treated CLL. The CDR3 has 15 amino acids. Per the germline V gene, CDR1 is MNHEY and CDR2 is SVGAGI. The V gene lost 0 bases and the J gene lost 0 bases, with 5 bases spanning the gap. Frozen PBMC stocks contributed about 2.2 micrograms of genomic DNA to the TCR beta libraries. Assay used: immunoSEQ multiplex PCR; TCRdb lists only in-frame clones, some missing. The sample lists a few hundred thousand clones, around 66% occurring once. The sample consisted of PBMCs, taken after 36 months of ibrutinib treatment. The chain links TRBV6-5 to TRBJ2-2; D is unresolved. The clonotype was recovered from a human donor with chronic lymphocytic leukemia. As DNA, the CDR3 is TGTGCCAGCAGTTACTCATCTGCGAACACCGGGGAGCTGTTTTTT. This encodes CASSYSSANTGELFF.